This T cell receptor (beta chain) was observed in a study of CD8+CD57+ T cells in acquired aplastic anemia. This clonotype is a singleton in its sample. The template used for profiling TCR beta VDJ and CDR3 was genomic DNA. TCRdb re-called the reads with MiXCR, one entry per CDR3 protein. The data hold fewer than 250,000 distinct CDR3 sequences, with approximately 52% observed a single time. This CDR3 region has 12 residues. The V and J ends lost 5 bases and 7 bases respectively, with 11 bases between them. CDR1 is DFQATT and CDR2 is SNEGSKA in the germline V gene (reference sequence). Specimen: sorted CD4+, CD8+, or CD8+CD57+ T cells (not recorded which) from PBMCs. This receptor was taken from a human donor in good health, serving as a control. This chain joins TRBV20-1 and TRBJ2-2, with a weak D call TRBD1 (7 bases). The CDR3 here is CSASQGGGELFF. CDR3 nucleotides: TGCAGTGCTTCCCAGGGGGGCGGGGAGCTGTTTTTT.